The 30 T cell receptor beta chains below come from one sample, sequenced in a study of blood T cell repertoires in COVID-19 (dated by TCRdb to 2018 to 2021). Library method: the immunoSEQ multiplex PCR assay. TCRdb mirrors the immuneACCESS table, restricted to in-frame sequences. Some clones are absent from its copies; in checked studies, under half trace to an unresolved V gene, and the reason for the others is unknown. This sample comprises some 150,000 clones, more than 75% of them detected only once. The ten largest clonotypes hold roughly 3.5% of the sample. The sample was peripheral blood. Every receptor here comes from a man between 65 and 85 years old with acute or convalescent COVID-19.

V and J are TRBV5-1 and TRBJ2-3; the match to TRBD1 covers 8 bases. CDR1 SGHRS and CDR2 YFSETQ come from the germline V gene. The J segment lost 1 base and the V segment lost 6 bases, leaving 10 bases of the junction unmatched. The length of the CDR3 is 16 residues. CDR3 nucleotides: TGCGCCAGCAAGGGTGGTCCACAGGGGGGCACAGATACGCAGTATTTT. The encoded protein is CASKGGPQGGTDTQYF.

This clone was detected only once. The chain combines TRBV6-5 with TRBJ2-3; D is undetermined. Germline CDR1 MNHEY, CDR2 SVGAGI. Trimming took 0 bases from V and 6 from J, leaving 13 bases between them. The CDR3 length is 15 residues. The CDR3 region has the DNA TGTGCCAGCAGTTACTCTCCAACAGAATACGATACGCAGTATTTT. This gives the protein CASSYSPTEYDTQYF.

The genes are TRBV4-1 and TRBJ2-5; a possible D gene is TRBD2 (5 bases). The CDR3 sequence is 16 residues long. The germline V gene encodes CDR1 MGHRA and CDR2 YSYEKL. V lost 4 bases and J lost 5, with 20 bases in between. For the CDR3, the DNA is TGCGCCAGCAGCCCCTCCGGGAACCTTTTCCGTGAGACCCAGTACTTC. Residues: CASSPSGNLFRETQYF.

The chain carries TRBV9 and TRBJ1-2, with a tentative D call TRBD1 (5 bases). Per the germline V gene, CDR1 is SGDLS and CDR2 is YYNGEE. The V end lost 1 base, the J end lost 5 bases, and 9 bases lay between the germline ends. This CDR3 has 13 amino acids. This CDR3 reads CASSVMGGYGYTF. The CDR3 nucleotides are TGTGCCAGCAGCGTAATGGGGGGTTATGGCTACACCTTC. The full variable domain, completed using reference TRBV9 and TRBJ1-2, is DSGVTQTPKHLITATGQRVTLRCSPRSGDLSVYWYQQSLDQGLQFLIQYYNGEERAKGNILERFSAQQFPDLHSELNLSSLELGDSALYFCASSVMGGYGYTFGSGTRLTVV.

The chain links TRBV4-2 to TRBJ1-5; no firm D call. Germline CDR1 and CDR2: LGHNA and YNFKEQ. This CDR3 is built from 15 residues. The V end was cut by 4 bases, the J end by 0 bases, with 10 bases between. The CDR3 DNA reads TGTGCCAGCAGCCCCAGACACGCTAGCAATCAGCCCCAGCATTTT. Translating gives CASSPRHASNQPQHF.

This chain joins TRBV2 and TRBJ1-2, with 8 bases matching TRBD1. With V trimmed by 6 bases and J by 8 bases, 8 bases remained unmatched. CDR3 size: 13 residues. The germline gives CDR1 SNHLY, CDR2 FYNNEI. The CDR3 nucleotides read TGTGCCAGCAGCCCGGACAGGGAAGGGGGCTACACCTTC. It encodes CASSPDREGGYTF.

The CDR3 sequence is CASSLALTSGGRSSYEQYF. The CDR3 DNA reads TGCGCCAGCAGCTTGGCCCTGACTAGCGGGGGGAGGAGCTCCTACGAGCAGTACTTC. This chain connects TRBV5-1 to TRBJ2-7; TRBD2 matches 13 bases. After removal of 0 bases from V and 0 bases from J, the junction contained 9 bases not matched to a gene. The CDR3 has 19 amino acids. Germline V gene sequence: CDR1 SGHRS, CDR2 YFSETQ.

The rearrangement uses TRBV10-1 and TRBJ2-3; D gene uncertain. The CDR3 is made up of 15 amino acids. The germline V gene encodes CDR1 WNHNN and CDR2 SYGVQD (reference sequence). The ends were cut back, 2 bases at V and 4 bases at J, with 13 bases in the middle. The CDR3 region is CASSERSGLPDTQYF. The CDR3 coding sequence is TGCGCCAGCAGTGAGAGGTCAGGTCTCCCAGATACGCAGTATTTT.

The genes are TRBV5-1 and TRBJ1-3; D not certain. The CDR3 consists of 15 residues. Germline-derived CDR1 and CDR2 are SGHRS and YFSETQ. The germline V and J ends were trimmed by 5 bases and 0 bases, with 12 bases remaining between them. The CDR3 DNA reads TGCGCCAGCAGATCGTTAAGCTCCTCTGGAAACACCATATATTTT. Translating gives CASRSLSSSGNTIYF. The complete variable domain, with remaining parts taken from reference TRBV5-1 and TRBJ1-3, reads KAGVTQTPRYLIKTRGQQVTLSCSPISGHRSVSWYQQTPGQGLQFLFEYFSETQRNKGNFPGRFSGRQFSNSRSEMNVSTLELGDSALYLCASRSLSSSGNTIYFGEGSWLTVV.

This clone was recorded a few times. CDR3 sequence (DNA): TGTGCCAGCTCACGGCGGACTTCAAAATACGAGCAGTACTTC. This translates into CASSRRTSKYEQYF. V is TRBV18 and J is TRBJ2-7, with D perhaps matching TRBD2 (5 bases). This CDR3 spans 14 amino acids. V was trimmed by 4 bases and J by 4 bases, leaving 14 bases between them. CDR1 is KGHSH and CDR2 is LQKENI in the germline V gene.

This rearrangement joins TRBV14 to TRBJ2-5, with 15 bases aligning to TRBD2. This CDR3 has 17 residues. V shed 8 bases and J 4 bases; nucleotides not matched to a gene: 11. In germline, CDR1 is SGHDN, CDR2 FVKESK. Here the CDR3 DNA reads TGTGCCAGCTCCCTGGGACTAGCGGGGGGTGCAGGAGAGACCCAGTACTTC. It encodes CASSLGLAGGAGETQYF.

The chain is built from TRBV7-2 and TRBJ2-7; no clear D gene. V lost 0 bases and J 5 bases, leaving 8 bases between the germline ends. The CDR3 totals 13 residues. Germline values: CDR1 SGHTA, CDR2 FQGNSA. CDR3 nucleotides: TGTGCCAGCAGCTTAGCGCTAAAGCACGAGCAGTACTTC. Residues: CASSLALKHEQYF.

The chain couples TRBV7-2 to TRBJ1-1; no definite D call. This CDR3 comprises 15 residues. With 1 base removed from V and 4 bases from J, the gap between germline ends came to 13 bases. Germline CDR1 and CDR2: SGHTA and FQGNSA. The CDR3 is CASSLGGTTGTEAFF. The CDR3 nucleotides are TGTGCCAGCAGCTTAGGCGGTACAACGGGCACTGAAGCTTTCTTT.

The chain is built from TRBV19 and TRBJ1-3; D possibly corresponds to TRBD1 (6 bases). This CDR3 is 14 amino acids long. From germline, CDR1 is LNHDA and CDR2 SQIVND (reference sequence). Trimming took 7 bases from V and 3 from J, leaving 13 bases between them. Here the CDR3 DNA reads TGTGCCAGTAACCCGGGACAAGTTGGAAACACCATATATTTT. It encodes CASNPGQVGNTIYF.

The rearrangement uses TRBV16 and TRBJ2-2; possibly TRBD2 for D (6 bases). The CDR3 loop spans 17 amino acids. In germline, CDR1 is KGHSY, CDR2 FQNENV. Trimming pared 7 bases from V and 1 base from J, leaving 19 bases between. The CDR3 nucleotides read TGTGCCAGCACTCGAATCGGACCGGGACTGAACACCGGGGAGCTGTTTTTT. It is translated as CASTRIGPGLNTGELFF.

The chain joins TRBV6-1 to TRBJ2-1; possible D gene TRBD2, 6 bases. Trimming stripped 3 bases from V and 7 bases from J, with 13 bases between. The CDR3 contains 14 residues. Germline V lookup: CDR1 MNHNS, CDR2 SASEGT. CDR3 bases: TGTGCCAGCAGTGAGTTTCGGGGGAGTAATGAGCAGTTCTTC. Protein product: CASSEFRGSNEQFF.

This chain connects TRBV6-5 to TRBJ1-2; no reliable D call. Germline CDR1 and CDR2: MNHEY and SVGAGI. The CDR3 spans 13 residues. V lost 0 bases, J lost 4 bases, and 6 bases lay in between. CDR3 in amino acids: CASSYSRFYGYTF. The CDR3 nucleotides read TGTGCCAGCAGTTACTCCAGGTTCTATGGCTACACCTTC.

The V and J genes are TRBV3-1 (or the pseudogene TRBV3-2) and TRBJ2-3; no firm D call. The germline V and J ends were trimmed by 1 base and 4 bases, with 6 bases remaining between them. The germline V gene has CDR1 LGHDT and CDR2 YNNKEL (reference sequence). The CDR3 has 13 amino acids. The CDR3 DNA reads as TGTGCCAGCAGCCAAGGTAATCCAGATACGCAGTATTTT. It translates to CASSQGNPDTQYF.

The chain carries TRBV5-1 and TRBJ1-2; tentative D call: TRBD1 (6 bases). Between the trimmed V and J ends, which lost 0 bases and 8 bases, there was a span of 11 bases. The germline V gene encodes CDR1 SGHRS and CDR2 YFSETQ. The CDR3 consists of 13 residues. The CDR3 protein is CASSLDGGQGYTF. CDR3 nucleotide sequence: TGCGCCAGCAGCTTGGACGGGGGGCAAGGCTACACCTTC. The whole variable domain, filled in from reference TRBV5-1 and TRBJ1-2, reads KAGVTQTPRYLIKTRGQQVTLSCSPISGHRSVSWYQQTPGQGLQFLFEYFSETQRNKGNFPGRFSGRQFSNSRSEMNVSTLELGDSALYLCASSLDGGQGYTFGSGTRLTVV.

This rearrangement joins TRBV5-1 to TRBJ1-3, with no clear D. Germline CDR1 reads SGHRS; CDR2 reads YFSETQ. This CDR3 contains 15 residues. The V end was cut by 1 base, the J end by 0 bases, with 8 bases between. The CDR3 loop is CASSLLAGSGNTIYF. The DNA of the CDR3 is TGCGCCAGCAGCTTGTTGGCTGGCTCTGGAAACACCATATATTTT.

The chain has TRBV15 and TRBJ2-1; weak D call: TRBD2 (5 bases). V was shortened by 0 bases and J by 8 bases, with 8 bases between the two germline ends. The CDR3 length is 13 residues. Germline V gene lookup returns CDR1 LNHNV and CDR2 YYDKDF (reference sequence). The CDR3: CATSRDRGYEQFF. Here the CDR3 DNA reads TGTGCCACCAGCAGAGATCGGGGTTATGAGCAGTTCTTC.

CDR3 in DNA: TGTGCCTGGAGGGAACAGGGCGCCAGAAACACCATATATTTT. Protein product: CAWREQGARNTIYF. The chain joins TRBV30 to TRBJ1-3; D may be TRBD1 (6 bases). V gave up 3 bases and J gave up 5 bases, with 14 bases separating them. The length of the CDR3 is 14 residues. The germline CDR1 and CDR2 sequences are GTSNPN and SVGIG (reference sequence).

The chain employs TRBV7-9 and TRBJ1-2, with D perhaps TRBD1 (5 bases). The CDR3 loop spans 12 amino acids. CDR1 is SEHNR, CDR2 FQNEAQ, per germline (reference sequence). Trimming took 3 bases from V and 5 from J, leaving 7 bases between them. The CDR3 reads CASSLDKYGYTF. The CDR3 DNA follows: TGTGCCAGCAGCTTGGACAAATATGGCTACACCTTC.

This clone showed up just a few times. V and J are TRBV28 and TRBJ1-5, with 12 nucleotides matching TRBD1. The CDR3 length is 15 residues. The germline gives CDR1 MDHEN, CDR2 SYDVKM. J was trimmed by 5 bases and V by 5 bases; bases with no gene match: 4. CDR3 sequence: CASSPGDRGHQPQHF. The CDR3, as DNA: TGTGCCAGCAGTCCCGGGGACAGGGGGCATCAGCCCCAGCATTTT.

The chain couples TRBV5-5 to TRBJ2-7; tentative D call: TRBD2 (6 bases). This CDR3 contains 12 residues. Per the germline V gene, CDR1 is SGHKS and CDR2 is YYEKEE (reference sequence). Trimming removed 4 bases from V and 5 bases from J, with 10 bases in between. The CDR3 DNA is TGTGCCAGCAGCCCGGCTAGCGACGAGCAGTACTTC. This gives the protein CASSPASDEQYF.

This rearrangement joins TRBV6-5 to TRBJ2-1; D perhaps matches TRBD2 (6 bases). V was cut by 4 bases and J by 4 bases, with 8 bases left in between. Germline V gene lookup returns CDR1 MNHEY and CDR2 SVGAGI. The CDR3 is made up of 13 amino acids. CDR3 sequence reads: CASSWDSYNEQFF. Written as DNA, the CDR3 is TGTGCCAGCAGTTGGGACTCATACAATGAGCAGTTCTTC.

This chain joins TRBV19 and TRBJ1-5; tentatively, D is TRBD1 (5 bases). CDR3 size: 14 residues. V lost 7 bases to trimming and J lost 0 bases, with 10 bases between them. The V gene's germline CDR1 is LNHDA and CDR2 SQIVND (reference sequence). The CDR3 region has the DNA TGTGCCAGTACAGGGATCTATAGCAATCAGCCCCAGCATTTT. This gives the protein CASTGIYSNQPQHF.

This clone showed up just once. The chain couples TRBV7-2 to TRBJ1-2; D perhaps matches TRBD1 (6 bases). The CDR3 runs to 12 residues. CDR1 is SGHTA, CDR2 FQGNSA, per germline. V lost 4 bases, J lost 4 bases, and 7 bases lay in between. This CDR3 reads CASSSDSYGYTF. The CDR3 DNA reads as TGTGCCAGCAGCTCGGACAGCTATGGCTACACCTTC.

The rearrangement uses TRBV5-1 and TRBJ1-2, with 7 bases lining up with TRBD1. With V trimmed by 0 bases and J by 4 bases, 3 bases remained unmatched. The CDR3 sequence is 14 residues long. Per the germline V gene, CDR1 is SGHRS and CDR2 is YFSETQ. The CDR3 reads CASSLVQGTYGYTF. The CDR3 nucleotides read TGCGCCAGCAGCTTGGTACAGGGGACCTATGGCTACACCTTC.

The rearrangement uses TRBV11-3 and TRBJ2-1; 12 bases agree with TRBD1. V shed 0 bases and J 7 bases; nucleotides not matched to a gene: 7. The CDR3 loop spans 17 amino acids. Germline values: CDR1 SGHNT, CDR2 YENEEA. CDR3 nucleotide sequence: TGTGCCAGCAGCTTAGATCCCGGGACAGGGGGCTTGAATGAGCAGTTCTTC. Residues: CASSLDPGTGGLNEQFF.